Listed below are T cell receptor beta chains from one sample, sequenced in a study of shared clonotypes between healthy human individuals. Sequencing used immunoSEQ multiplex PCR; TCRdb keeps in-frame clones, though not all of them. The sample has about 230,000 clones; 65% to 70% are singletons. Sample: memory CD4+ T cells sorted from blood. Receptors were obtained from a man under 40 in good health. The CDR3 runs from the conserved cysteine through the conserved F or W. A D gene is named only where the DNA matches it firmly. Some rows have no size entry. The others give once, few or many, or a class for an expanded clone.

cdr3_aa: CASSLQGIGEQYF
cdr3_nt: TGTGCCAGCAGCCTTCAGGGGATCGGCGAGCAGTACTTC
clone_size: NA
d_call: NA
j_call: TRBJ2-7
v_call: TRBV7-3

cdr3_aa: CATSRSGQGGYGYTF
cdr3_nt: TGTGCCACCAGCAGATCGGGACAGGGGGGCTATGGCTACACCTTC
clone_size: NA
d_call: TRBD1
j_call: TRBJ1-2
v_call: TRBV15

cdr3_aa: CASSLSTLPGGEETQYF
cdr3_nt: TGTGCCAGCAGCTTGTCCACATTACCAGGGGGCGAAGAGACCCAGTACTTC
clone_size: NA
d_call: TRBD1
j_call: TRBJ2-5
v_call: TRBV5-5

cdr3_aa: CASSPSPGQADYGYTF
cdr3_nt: TGTGCCAGCTCACCATCTCCGGGACAGGCCGACTATGGCTACACCTTC
clone_size: many
d_call: TRBD1
j_call: TRBJ1-2
v_call: TRBV18

cdr3_aa: CASSLRQSYNEQFF
cdr3_nt: TGTGCCAGCAGCCTTCGACAGTCCTACAATGAGCAGTTCTTC
clone_size: NA
d_call: NA
j_call: TRBJ2-1
v_call: TRBV9

cdr3_aa: CASSLGLASVNTGELFF
cdr3_nt: TGTGCCAGCAGCTTGGGGCTGGCTAGCGTGAACACCGGGGAGCTGTTTTTT
clone_size: NA
d_call: NA
j_call: TRBJ2-2
v_call: TRBV5-4

cdr3_aa: CASSLLTNTEAFF
cdr3_nt: TGTGCCAGCAGTTTATTGACAAACACTGAAGCTTTCTTT
clone_size: NA
d_call: NA
j_call: TRBJ1-1
v_call: TRBV27

cdr3_aa: CASSLFRGRGSVSSYEQYF
cdr3_nt: TGTGCCAGCAGTTTATTCCGGGGCAGGGGGTCTGTCAGCTCCTACGAGCAGTACTTC
clone_size: NA
d_call: TRBD1
j_call: TRBJ2-7
v_call: TRBV28

cdr3_aa: CASSVEGLAGNMQYF
cdr3_nt: TGTGCCAGCAGCGTAGAAGGACTAGCGGGAAACATGCAGTATTTT
clone_size: NA
d_call: TRBD2
j_call: TRBJ2-3
v_call: TRBV9

cdr3_aa: CASDKLAGASYEQYF
cdr3_nt: TGTGCCAGCGATAAGCTGGCAGGGGCGTCCTACGAGCAGTACTTC
clone_size: NA
d_call: NA
j_call: TRBJ2-7
v_call: TRBV5-6

cdr3_aa: CASSYFPGDEQYF
cdr3_nt: TGTGCCAGCAGTTACTTTCCGGGGGACGAGCAGTACTTC
clone_size: NA
d_call: NA
j_call: TRBJ2-7
v_call: TRBV6-5

cdr3_aa: CASSSKRETQYF
cdr3_nt: TGCGCCAGCAGCTCCAAGAGGGAGACCCAGTACTTC
clone_size: NA
d_call: NA
j_call: TRBJ2-5
v_call: TRBV5-1

cdr3_aa: CACQVGEMNQPQHF
cdr3_nt: TGTGCCTGCCAGGTGGGGGAGATGAATCAGCCCCAGCATTTT
clone_size: many
d_call: NA
j_call: TRBJ1-5
v_call: TRBV2

cdr3_aa: CASSLGTPVEQYF
cdr3_nt: TGTGCCAGCAGTTTAGGGACACCGGTGGAGCAGTACTTC
clone_size: NA
d_call: NA
j_call: TRBJ2-7
v_call: TRBV28

cdr3_aa: CATTGGGTSGEQYF
cdr3_nt: TGTGCCACCACGGGGGGCGGGACATCGGGCGAGCAGTACTTC
clone_size: NA
d_call: NA
j_call: TRBJ2-7
v_call: TRBV15

cdr3_aa: CASSSSGGRETQYF
cdr3_nt: TGTGCCAGCAGCTCGTCAGGGGGCAGGGAGACCCAGTACTTC
clone_size: few
d_call: TRBD1
j_call: TRBJ2-5
v_call: TRBV7-3

cdr3_aa: CASSMGRDRLYEQYF
cdr3_nt: TGTGCCAGTAGTATGGGCCGGGACAGACTCTACGAGCAGTACTTC
clone_size: NA
d_call: TRBD1
j_call: TRBJ2-7
v_call: TRBV19

cdr3_aa: CASSIGRQGVQPQHF
cdr3_nt: TGTGCCAGTAGTATAGGGCGGCAGGGGGTTCAGCCCCAGCATTTT
clone_size: NA
d_call: TRBD1
j_call: TRBJ1-5
v_call: TRBV19

cdr3_aa: CAIKEGPASSYEQYF
cdr3_nt: TGTGCCATCAAAGAGGGGCCAGCTAGCTCCTACGAGCAGTACTTC
clone_size: few
d_call: NA
j_call: TRBJ2-7
v_call: TRBV10-3

cdr3_aa: CSVEHGQSGNTIYF
cdr3_nt: TGCAGCGTTGAACATGGACAGTCTGGAAACACCATATATTTT
clone_size: NA
d_call: NA
j_call: TRBJ1-3
v_call: TRBV29-1

cdr3_aa: CASGLVPNTGELFF
cdr3_nt: TGTGCTAGTGGTTTGGTACCGAACACCGGGGAGCTGTTTTTT
clone_size: NA
d_call: NA
j_call: TRBJ2-2
v_call: TRBV12-5

cdr3_aa: CASSPARRGNTIYF
cdr3_nt: TGTGCCAGCAGCCCCGCCCGACGTGGAAACACCATATATTTT
clone_size: NA
d_call: NA
j_call: TRBJ1-3
v_call: TRBV7-2

cdr3_aa: CASSSISRGNTIYF
cdr3_nt: TGTGCCAGCAGCTCAATTTCCCGGGGAAACACCATATATTTT
clone_size: NA
d_call: NA
j_call: TRBJ1-3
v_call: TRBV7-9

cdr3_aa: CASSLSPNTDTQYF
cdr3_nt: TGTGCCAGCAGCTTGTCCCCGAACACAGATACGCAGTATTTT
clone_size: NA
d_call: NA
j_call: TRBJ2-3
v_call: TRBV5-4

cdr3_aa: CAWSVLSEQYF
cdr3_nt: TGTGCCTGGAGTGTACTGTCCGAGCAGTACTTC
clone_size: few
d_call: NA
j_call: TRBJ2-7
v_call: TRBV30

cdr3_aa: CASSIPGQLEEQYF
cdr3_nt: TGTGCCAGCAGCATCCCCGGACAGCTCGAAGAGCAGTACTTC
clone_size: NA
d_call: NA
j_call: TRBJ2-7
v_call: TRBV7-8

cdr3_aa: CASTPGGADTQYF
cdr3_nt: TGTGCCAGCACCCCTGGGGGGGCAGATACGCAGTATTTT
clone_size: NA
d_call: TRBD2
j_call: TRBJ2-3
v_call: TRBV28

cdr3_aa: CSGQDGTNTEAFF
cdr3_nt: TGCAGCGGCCAGGACGGGACGAACACTGAAGCTTTCTTT
clone_size: NA
d_call: NA
j_call: TRBJ1-1
v_call: TRBV29-1

cdr3_aa: CASSSVRGGYEQFF
cdr3_nt: TGTGCCAGCAGCTCTGTGAGAGGTGGGTATGAGCAGTTCTTC
clone_size: many
d_call: NA
j_call: TRBJ2-1
v_call: TRBV7-8

cdr3_aa: CASSESVSYGYTF
cdr3_nt: TGTGCCAGCAGCGAATCGGTGTCCTATGGCTACACCTTC
clone_size: NA
d_call: NA
j_call: TRBJ1-2
v_call: TRBV6-1

cdr3_aa: CASSQGGEQYF
cdr3_nt: TGTGCCAGCAGTCAAGGAGGGGAGCAGTACTTC
clone_size: many
d_call: NA
j_call: TRBJ2-7
v_call: TRBV6-5

cdr3_aa: CASSDTARETQYF
cdr3_nt: TGCGCCAGCAGTGATACGGCCCGGGAGACCCAGTACTTC
clone_size: few
d_call: NA
j_call: TRBJ2-5
v_call: TRBV10-2

cdr3_aa: CASRMLAGPGHEQYF
cdr3_nt: TGTGCCAGCAGGATGTTAGCGGGACCAGGGCACGAGCAGTACTTC
clone_size: NA
d_call: TRBD2
j_call: TRBJ2-7
v_call: TRBV11-2

cdr3_aa: CASCSAGVYEQYF
cdr3_nt: TGTGCCAGCTGTTCCGCGGGAGTTTACGAGCAGTACTTC
clone_size: NA
d_call: TRBD2
j_call: TRBJ2-7
v_call: TRBV28

cdr3_aa: CASSRLLAGAYNEQFF
cdr3_nt: TGTGCCAGTAGTAGACTCCTAGCGGGGGCCTACAATGAGCAGTTCTTC
clone_size: NA
d_call: TRBD2
j_call: TRBJ2-1
v_call: TRBV19

cdr3_aa: CASSIRTTADGYTF
cdr3_nt: TGTGCCAGTAGTATTAGGACAACAGCTGATGGCTACACCTTC
clone_size: few
d_call: NA
j_call: TRBJ1-2
v_call: TRBV19

cdr3_aa: CASSKGGQNEKLFF
cdr3_nt: TGCGCCAGCAGCAAAGGGGGACAGAATGAAAAACTGTTTTTT
clone_size: NA
d_call: TRBD1
j_call: TRBJ1-4
v_call: TRBV5-1